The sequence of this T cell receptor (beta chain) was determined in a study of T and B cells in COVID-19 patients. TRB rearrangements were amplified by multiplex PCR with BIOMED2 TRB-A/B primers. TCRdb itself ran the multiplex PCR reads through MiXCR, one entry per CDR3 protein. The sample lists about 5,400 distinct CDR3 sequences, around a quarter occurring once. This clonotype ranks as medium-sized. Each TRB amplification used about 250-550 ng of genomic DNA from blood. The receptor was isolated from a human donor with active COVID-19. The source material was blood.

The CDR3 loop is CASTQGGATSTDTQYF. The CDR3 DNA sequence: TGTGCCAGCACCCAAGGGGGTGCCACTAGCACAGATACGCAGTATTTT. The rearrangement joins TRBV27 to TRBJ2-3, with D possibly TRBD1 on 6 matching bases. Germline V gene data show CDR1 as MNHEY and CDR2 as SMNVEV (reference sequence). The CDR3 is made up of 16 amino acids. The V and J ends lost 7 bases and 0 bases respectively, with 17 bases between them.